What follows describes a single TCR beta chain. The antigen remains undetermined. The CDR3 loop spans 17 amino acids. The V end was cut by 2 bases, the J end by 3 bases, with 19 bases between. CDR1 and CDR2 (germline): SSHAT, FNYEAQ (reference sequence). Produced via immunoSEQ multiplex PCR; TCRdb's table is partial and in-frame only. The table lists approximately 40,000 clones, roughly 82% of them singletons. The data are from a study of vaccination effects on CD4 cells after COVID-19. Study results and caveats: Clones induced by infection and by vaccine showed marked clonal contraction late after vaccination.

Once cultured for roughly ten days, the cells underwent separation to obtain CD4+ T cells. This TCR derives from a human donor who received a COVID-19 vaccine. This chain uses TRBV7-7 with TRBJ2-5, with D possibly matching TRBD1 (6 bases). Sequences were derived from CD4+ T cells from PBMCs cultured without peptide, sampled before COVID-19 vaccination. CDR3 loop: CASSLRTEGPTKETQYF. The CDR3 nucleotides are TGTGCCAGCAGCTTACGGACAGAGGGTCCAACCAAAGAGACCCAGTACTTC.